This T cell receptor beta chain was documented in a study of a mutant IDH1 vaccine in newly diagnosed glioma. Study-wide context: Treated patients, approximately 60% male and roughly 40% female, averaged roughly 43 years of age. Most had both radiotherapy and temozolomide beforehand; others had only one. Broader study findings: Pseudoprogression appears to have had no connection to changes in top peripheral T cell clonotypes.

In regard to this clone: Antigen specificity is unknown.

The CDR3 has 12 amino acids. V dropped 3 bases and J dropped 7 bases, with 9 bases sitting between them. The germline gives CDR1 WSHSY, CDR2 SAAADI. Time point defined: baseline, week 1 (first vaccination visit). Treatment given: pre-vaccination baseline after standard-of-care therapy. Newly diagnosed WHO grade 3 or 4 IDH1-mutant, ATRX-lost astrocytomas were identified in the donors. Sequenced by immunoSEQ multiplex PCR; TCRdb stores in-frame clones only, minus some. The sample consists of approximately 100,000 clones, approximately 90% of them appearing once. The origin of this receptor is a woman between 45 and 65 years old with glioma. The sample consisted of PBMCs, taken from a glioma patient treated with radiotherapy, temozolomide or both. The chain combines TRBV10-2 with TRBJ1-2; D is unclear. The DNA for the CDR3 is TGCGCCAGCAGTGAATCAAGAGGTGGCTACACCTTC. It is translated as CASSESRGGYTF.